One and the same sample provided the 32 T cell receptor beta chains below, sequenced in a study of cytomegalovirus exposure and HLA in healthy donors. Researchers ran the PCR with 60 Vbeta and 13 Jbeta primers. Clones were read by immunoSEQ multiplex PCR, and TCRdb kept only the in-frame ones, dropping some. The sample has under 200,000 clones, less than 80% seen once. Sequencing was performed on PBMCs. All receptors derive from a man aged 35-49 years in good health and CMV-seronegative.

V gene TRBV5-6 combines with J gene TRBJ2-7, with 9 bases lining up with TRBD2. Germline lookup yields CDR1 SGHDT and CDR2 YYEEEE. The CDR3 is 13 residues long. V dropped 7 bases and J dropped 7; count of bases not matched to a gene: 9. The CDR3 sequence: CASGLAGSGEQYF. The CDR3, as DNA: TGTGCCAGCGGTCTAGCGGGGTCTGGAGAGCAGTACTTC.

The chain employs TRBV12-2 and TRBJ1-2. TRBV12-2 is labeled a pseudogene. The CDR3 sequence is 15 residues long. The CDR3 sequence is CASRSMAGDQISSGF. In nucleotides, the CDR3 is TGTGCAAGTCGCTCTATGGCCGGGGATCAGATATCCTCCGGCTTC.

The rearrangement joins TRBV4-1 to TRBJ2-5; the D gene is possibly TRBD2 (6 bases). Trimming stripped 1 base from V and 0 bases from J, with 9 bases between. The CDR3 is 15 amino acids. Germline V gene sequence: CDR1 MGHRA, CDR2 YSYEKL. Here the CDR3 reads CASSQVRDYQETQYF. The CDR3 bases are TGCGCCAGCAGCCAAGTCCGGGACTACCAAGAGACCCAGTACTTC.

J is TRBJ1-2 and V is TRBV28, with D possibly being TRBD1 (6 bases). The CDR3 extends over 14 amino acids. In germline, CDR1 is MDHEN, CDR2 SYDVKM. V was clipped by 5 bases and J by 3 bases, with 13 bases between them. In DNA form, the CDR3 reads TGTGCCAGCAGTGGGGGGGGCACCTACTATGGCTACACCTTC. Protein sequence: CASSGGGTYYGYTF.

The rearrangement links TRBV29-1 to TRBJ1-2; 9 nucleotides agree with TRBD1. This CDR3 has 14 residues. The germline V gene has CDR1 SQVTM and CDR2 ANQGSEA. V dropped 7 bases and J dropped 6; count of bases not matched to a gene: 12. The DNA for the CDR3 is TGCAGCGCCCCCTTACAGGGGGCGGTCGATGGCTACACCTTC. It translates to CSAPLQGAVDGYTF. The full variable domain, in which reference TRBV29-1 and TRBJ1-2 provide the parts outside the CDR3, is SAVISQKPSRDICQRGTSLTIQCQVDSQVTMMFWYRQQPGQSLTLIATANQGSEATYESGFVIDKFPISRPNLTFSTLTVSNMSPEDSSIYLCSAPLQGAVDGYTFGSGTRLTVV.

The chain employs TRBV28 and TRBJ2-1; a possible D gene is TRBD2 (6 bases). Germline V gives CDR1 MDHEN, CDR2 SYDVKM. V dropped 3 bases and J dropped 2 bases, with 8 bases sitting between them. The CDR3 is 14 residues long. The CDR3 is CASSFPGAYNEQFF. The CDR3 region has the DNA TGTGCCAGCAGTTTCCCGGGGGCCTACAATGAGCAGTTCTTC. Using reference TRBV28 and TRBJ2-1 for the parts outside the CDR3, the full variable domain is DVKVTQSSRYLVKRTGEKVFLECVQDMDHENMFWYRQDPGLGLRLIYFSYDVKMKEKGDIPEGYSVSREKKERFSLILESASTNQTSMYLCASSFPGAYNEQFFGPGTRLTVL.

The V gene is TRBV27, the J gene TRBJ2-1; D is perhaps TRBD1 (5 bases). V shed 5 bases and J shed 2 bases, with 7 bases lying between them. The CDR3 runs 13 residues. Germline lookup yields CDR1 MNHEY and CDR2 SMNVEV (reference sequence). The CDR3 nucleotides read TGTGCCAGCAGTCTGGACACCTACAATGAGCAGTTCTTC. Its translation: CASSLDTYNEQFF.

The rearrangement joins TRBV4-1 to TRBJ1-4; D perhaps matches TRBD1 (5 bases). Germline V lookup: CDR1 MGHRA, CDR2 YSYEKL. This CDR3 region has 13 residues. Trimming left V 8 bases short and J 4 bases short, with 11 bases between. The CDR3 DNA follows: TGCGCCAGCTCCAGGGCGATTAATGAAAAACTGTTTTTT. Protein sequence: CASSRAINEKLFF.

The chain has TRBV13 and TRBJ1-2, with 8 positions matching TRBD1. The CDR3 extends over 16 amino acids. Germline assignment: CDR1 PRHDT and CDR2 FYEKMQ (reference sequence). The V gene end was trimmed by 5 bases and the J gene end by 7 bases; junction bases not matched to a gene: 15. The CDR3 DNA sequence: TGTGCCAGCAGCGCCACCCCAGGGGGCAAGATCTTTGGCTACACCTTC. It translates to CASSATPGGKIFGYTF. The whole variable domain, filled in from reference TRBV13 and TRBJ1-2, reads AAGVIQSPRHLIKEKRETATLKCYPIPRHDTVYWYQQGPGQDPQFLISFYEKMQSDKGSIPDRFSAQQFSDYHSELNMSSLELGDSALYFCASSATPGGKIFGYTFGSGTRLTVV.

The V gene is TRBV11-1, the J gene TRBJ2-7; D remains ambiguous. The CDR3 contains 15 residues. Looked up from germline, CDR1 is SGHAT and CDR2 is FQDESV (reference sequence). Trimming pared 1 base from V and 5 bases from J, leaving 15 bases between. CDR3 sequence: CASSLGAHSDDEQYF. The CDR3 coding sequence is TGTGCCAGCAGCTTAGGGGCCCACTCTGACGACGAGCAGTACTTC.

The V call is TRBV2, the J call TRBJ2-5, with a tentative D call TRBD2 (5 bases). Trimming shortened V by 5 bases and J by 1 base, and 8 bases separated the two germline ends. The CDR3 consists of 13 residues. Germline V gives CDR1 SNHLY, CDR2 FYNNEI. CDR3 coding DNA: TGTGCCAGCAGTCGGGAACCCCAAGAGACCCAGTACTTC. Translated, it gives CASSREPQETQYF.

Turning to this clone: One end of the junction fails to match germline, which may point to a read error. This rearrangement joins TRBV7-9 to TRBJ2-2, with D uncertain. Germline CDR1 and CDR2: SEHNR and FQNEAQ (reference sequence). CDR3 length: 16 residues. The CDR3 here is CSSSATMSANTGELFF. The CDR3 coding sequence is TGTTCCAGCAGCGCTACTATGTCCGCGAACACCGGGGAGCTGTTTTTT.

Turning to this clone: Different DNA sequences within this sample yield the same CDR3. The CDR3 coding sequence is TGCAGCCCCTTAGCGGGGTTATCGGATACGCAGTATTTT. Its protein is CSPLAGLSDTQYF. The rearrangement joins TRBV29-1 to TRBJ2-3; 8 bases map to TRBD2. The CDR3 is made up of 13 amino acids. Germline CDR1 and CDR2: SQVTM and ANQGSEA. Unmatched junction bases numbered 10, after V lost 8 bases and J lost 6 bases.

This rearrangement joins TRBV5-4 to TRBJ2-1; 8 bases agree with TRBD1. In germline, CDR1 is SGHNT, CDR2 YYREEE (reference sequence). The CDR3 spans 15 residues. The ends lost 4 bases at V and 1 base at J; junction bases unmatched: 4. The CDR3 bases are TGTGCCAGCAGCCTGGACAGGGCATCCTACAATGAGCAGTTCTTC. Amino acid sequence: CASSLDRASYNEQFF.

J is TRBJ2-5 and V is TRBV5-1, with 7 bases lining up with TRBD2. The CDR3 totals 15 residues. Germline values: CDR1 SGHRS, CDR2 YFSETQ. With V trimmed by 0 bases and J by 2 bases, 4 bases remained unmatched. CDR3 DNA: TGCGCCAGCAGCTTGGAAGCGGGGAGGCAAGAGACCCAGTACTTC. Encoded protein: CASSLEAGRQETQYF.

This sequence joins TRBV5-6 and TRBJ2-7, with 7 nucleotides matching TRBD1. Germline CDR1 is SGHDT and CDR2 is YYEEEE. The CDR3 sequence is 14 residues long. V trimming: 5 bases; J trimming: 3 bases; junction bases outside the gene matches: 8. For the CDR3, the DNA is TGTGCCAGCAGTCCGGGACAGAACGTCTACGAGCAGTACTTC. Its translation is CASSPGQNVYEQYF. Based on the CDR3 plus reference TRBV5-6 and TRBJ2-7, the full variable domain is DAGVTQSPTHLIKTRGQQVTLRCSPKSGHDTVSWYQQALGQGPQFIFQYYEEEERQRGNFPDRFSGHQFPNYSSELNVNALLLGDSALYLCASSPGQNVYEQYFGPGTRLTVT.

This clone has only a few counts. The CDR3 bases are TGTGCCAGCAGTGCTTCTAGCGGAGGGCACAATGAGCAGTTCTTC. Protein sequence: CASSASSGGHNEQFF. This chain connects TRBV7-2 to TRBJ2-1, with 7 bases matching TRBD2. CDR3 size: 15 residues. V lost 6 bases to trimming and J lost 5 bases; unmatched junction nucleotides: 10. Germline V CDR1 and CDR2: SGHTA, FQGNSA. The variable domain in full, completed from reference TRBV7-2 and TRBJ2-1, reads GAGVSQSPSNKVTEKGKDVELRCDPISGHTALYWYRQSLGQGLEFLIYFQGNSAPDKSGLPSDRFSAERTGGSVSTLTIQRTQQEDSAVYLCASSASSGGHNEQFFGPGTRLTVL.

This rearrangement joins TRBV7-8 to TRBJ2-5, with D possibly being TRBD1 (6 bases). The germline V gene encodes CDR1 SGHVS and CDR2 FQNEAQ. V dropped 6 bases and J dropped 1 base, with 15 bases sitting between them. The length of the CDR3 is 15 residues. The CDR3 sequence is CASSTGQSLQETQYF. For the CDR3, the DNA is TGTGCCAGCAGTACCGGACAGTCCCTCCAAGAGACCCAGTACTTC.

The CDR3 protein is CASGTGSGNTIYF. The CDR3 bases are TGTGCCAGCGGGACAGGCTCTGGAAACACCATATATTTT. The rearrangement joins TRBV6-1 to TRBJ1-3; 8 nucleotides align to TRBD1. Germline CDR1 MNHNS, CDR2 SASEGT. The CDR3 covers 13 residues. The V segment lost 8 bases and the J segment 0 bases; nucleotides outside the gene matches: 0.

This clone was picked up a small number of times. The chain uses TRBV6-6 and TRBJ1-2, with 9 bases matching TRBD1. The germline V gene has CDR1 MNHNY and CDR2 SVGAGI (reference sequence). V was pared by 7 bases and J by 5 bases, with 8 bases of the junction left unmatched. CDR3 length: 14 amino acids. The CDR3 DNA is TGTGCCAGCACCCAATCGACAGGGGGATATGGCTACACCTTC. Protein: CASTQSTGGYGYTF.

V usage is TRBV27 and J usage is TRBJ1-5; TRBD1 is a possible D gene (5 bases). V was clipped by 7 bases and J by 0 bases, with 28 bases between them. CDR1 and CDR2 from the germline V gene are MNHEY and SMNVEV (reference sequence). This CDR3 spans 20 amino acids. The DNA of the CDR3 is TGTGCCAGCACTATTCCATTTGACAGATATTCTGTTTATAGCAATCAGCCCCAGCATTTT. It encodes CASTIPFDRYSVYSNQPQHF.

The V gene is TRBV5-4, the J gene TRBJ1-6; D might be TRBD1 (6 bases). V was pared by 5 bases and J by 6 bases, with 12 bases between. This CDR3 is built from 14 residues. Per germline, CDR1 SGHNT and CDR2 YYREEE (reference sequence). CDR3 nucleotides: TGTGCCAGCAGGATTGGACAGACTAATTCACCCCTCCACTTT. This encodes CASRIGQTNSPLHF.

The genes are TRBV7-9 and TRBJ2-3; D may be TRBD1 (5 bases). The germline V gene has CDR1 SEHNR and CDR2 FQNEAQ (reference sequence). CDR3 length equals 14 residues. Trimming removed 8 bases from V and 5 bases from J, with 17 bases in between. The CDR3 DNA is TGTGCCAGCCGAATCGGGCAGGGCGTAGATACGCAGTATTTT. It is translated as CASRIGQGVDTQYF.

This clone was detected a few times. The chain recombines TRBV11-1 with TRBJ2-5; D gene unclear. Looked up from germline, CDR1 is SGHAT and CDR2 is FQDESV (reference sequence). V was clipped by 1 base and J by 4 bases, with 10 bases between them. The CDR3 contains 14 residues. The DNA of the CDR3 is TGTGCCAGCAGCTTAGTGTCCGGCGGAGAGACCCAGTACTTC. Translating gives CASSLVSGGETQYF.

This chain links TRBV13 with TRBJ2-5, with 9 bases fitting TRBD1. With 5 bases clipped from V and 5 bases from J, the junction kept 6 bases outside the gene matches. Germline assignment: CDR1 PRHDT and CDR2 FYEKMQ (reference sequence). The CDR3 loop spans 14 amino acids. In DNA, the CDR3 is TGTGCCAGCAGCACAGGGGGCGAGCAGGAGACCCAGTACTTC. Translation gives CASSTGGEQETQYF. Together with reference TRBV13 and TRBJ2-5, the CDR3 gives the full variable domain: AAGVIQSPRHLIKEKRETATLKCYPIPRHDTVYWYQQGPGQDPQFLISFYEKMQSDKGSIPDRFSAQQFSDYHSELNMSSLELGDSALYFCASSTGGEQETQYFGPGTRLLVL.

V gene TRBV9 combines with J gene TRBJ2-1, with 8 bases matching TRBD2. This CDR3 region has 16 residues. Losses at the gene ends were 3 bases for V and 1 base for J; bases not matched to a gene: 6. The germline V gene encodes CDR1 SGDLS and CDR2 YYNGEE. CDR3 in amino acids: CASSGSSGESYNEQFF. CDR3 in DNA: TGTGCCAGCAGCGGGAGTAGCGGGGAATCCTACAATGAGCAGTTCTTC.

The chain joins TRBV6-6 to TRBJ1-4; TRBD1 is a possible D gene (6 bases). This CDR3 comprises 14 residues. Looked up from germline, CDR1 is MNHNY and CDR2 is SVGAGI (reference sequence). The V and J ends lost 2 bases and 7 bases respectively, with 11 bases between them. DNA of the CDR3: TGTGCCAGCAGTTACACTGGACAGTCTGAAAAACTGTTTTTT. Protein: CASSYTGQSEKLFF.

Comment on this clone: Lacking the conserved final phenylalanine or tryptophan, this CDR3 likely reflects a read error. The limits of the CDR3 on the DNA are not certain, so only TCRdb's listed CDR3 is given. The chain joins TRBV19 to TRBJ1-1; TRBD1 reflects the table's D call only, with no check against the DNA. The length of the CDR3 is 12 amino acids, counting both ends. CDR1 and CDR2 (germline): LNHDA, SQIVND (reference sequence). This CDR3 is CATKQGEESPMG.

The chain carries TRBV7-3 and TRBJ2-1; 8 bases map to TRBD2. The germline gives CDR1 SGHTA, CDR2 FQGTGA. V lost 4 bases to trimming and J lost 9 bases; unmatched junction nucleotides: 8. The CDR3 totals 14 residues. The chain's CDR3 is CASSSAGGAVEQFF. The CDR3 DNA sequence: TGTGCCAGCAGCTCAGCCGGGGGGGCTGTTGAGCAGTTCTTC. Using reference TRBV7-3 and TRBJ2-1 for the parts outside the CDR3, the full variable domain is GAGVSQTPSNKVTEKGKYVELRCDPISGHTALYWYRQSLGQGPEFLIYFQGTGAADDSGLPNDRFFAVRPEGSVSTLKIQRTERGDSAVYLCASSSAGGAVEQFFGPGTRLTVL.

The gene calls are TRBV6-1 and TRBJ1-5, with a tentative D call TRBD1 (6 bases). From germline, CDR1 is MNHNS and CDR2 SASEGT. CDR3 length equals 11 residues. Trimming left V 7 bases short and J 12 bases short, with 13 bases between. The CDR3 is CASTEQGFQHF. The CDR3 DNA sequence: TGTGCCAGCACCGAACAGGGTTTCCAGCATTTT.

The CDR3 loop is CASSLVTGTYGYTF. The CDR3 DNA follows: TGTGCCAGCAGTTTAGTGACAGGGACCTATGGCTACACCTTC. The chain links TRBV28 to TRBJ1-2; TRBD1 aligns across 7 bases. The CDR3 totals 14 residues. The germline V gene has CDR1 MDHEN and CDR2 SYDVKM. Trimming took 2 bases from V and 4 from J; bases not matched to a gene: 4.

This chain uses TRBV14 with TRBJ2-7, with D tentatively TRBD2 (5 bases). Deletions cut 4 bases from V and 2 bases from J, with 9 bases between. The length of the CDR3 is 13 residues. Germline V CDR1 and CDR2: SGHDN, FVKESK. The CDR3 DNA sequence: TGTGCCAGCAGCCCGAGGGTCGCCTACGAGCAGTACTTC. Translating it yields CASSPRVAYEQYF. Variable domain in full (rest from reference TRBV14 and TRBJ2-7): EAGVTQFPSHSVIEKGQTVTLRCDPISGHDNLYWYRRVMGKEIKFLLHFVKESKQDESGMPNNRFLAERTGGTYSTLKVQPAELEDSGVYFCASSPRVAYEQYFGPGTRLTVT.